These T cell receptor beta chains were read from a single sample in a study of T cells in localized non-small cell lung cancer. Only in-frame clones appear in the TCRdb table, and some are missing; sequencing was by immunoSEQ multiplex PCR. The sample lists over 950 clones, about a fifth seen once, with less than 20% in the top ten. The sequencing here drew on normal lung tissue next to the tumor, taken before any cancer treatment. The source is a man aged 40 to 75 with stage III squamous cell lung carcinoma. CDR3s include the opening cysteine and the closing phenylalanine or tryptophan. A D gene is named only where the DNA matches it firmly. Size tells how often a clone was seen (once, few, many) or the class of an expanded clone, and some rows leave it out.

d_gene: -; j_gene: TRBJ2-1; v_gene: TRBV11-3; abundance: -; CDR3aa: CASSLVPSAGAEQFF; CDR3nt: TGTGCCAGCAGCTTAGTACCTAGCGCAGGGGCGGAGCAGTTCTTC
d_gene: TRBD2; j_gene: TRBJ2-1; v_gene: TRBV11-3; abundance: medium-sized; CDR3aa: CASSWSGSEINEQFF; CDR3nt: TGTGCCAGCAGCTGGAGCGGGAGTGAGATAAATGAGCAGTTCTTC
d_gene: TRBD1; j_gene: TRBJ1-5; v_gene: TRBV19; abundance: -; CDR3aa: CASSKQQGAQEPQHF; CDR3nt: TGTGCCAGTAGTAAACAGCAGGGGGCCCAAGAGCCCCAGCATTTT
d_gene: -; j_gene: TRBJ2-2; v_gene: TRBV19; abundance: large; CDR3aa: CASSFLGYTGELFF; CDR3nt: TGTGCCAGTAGTTTCCTAGGGTACACCGGGGAGCTGTTTTTT
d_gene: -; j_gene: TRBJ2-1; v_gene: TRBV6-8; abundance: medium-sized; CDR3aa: CASIILGPQCEQFF; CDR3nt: TGTGCCAGCATTATTCTCGGACCCCAGTGTGAGCAGTTCTTC
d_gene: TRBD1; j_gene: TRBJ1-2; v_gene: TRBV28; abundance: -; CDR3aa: CASSSGQGGYGYTF; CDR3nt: TGTGCCAGCAGCTCGGGACAGGGAGGCTATGGCTACACCTTC
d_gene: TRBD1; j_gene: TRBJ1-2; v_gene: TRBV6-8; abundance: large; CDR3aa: CATGQGNYGYTF; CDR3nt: TGTGCGACGGGACAGGGGAACTATGGCTACACCTTC
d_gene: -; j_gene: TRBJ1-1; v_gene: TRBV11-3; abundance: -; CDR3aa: CASSLETDANTEAFF; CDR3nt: TGTGCCAGCAGCTTGGAGACGGACGCGAACACTGAAGCTTTCTTT
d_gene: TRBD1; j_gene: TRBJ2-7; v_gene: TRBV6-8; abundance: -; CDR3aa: CASTRQGSSYEQYF; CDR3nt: TGTGCCAGCACCCGACAGGGAAGCTCCTACGAGCAGTACTTC
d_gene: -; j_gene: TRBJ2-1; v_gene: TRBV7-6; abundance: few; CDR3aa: CASSLDLLLANEQFF; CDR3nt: TGTGCCAGCAGCTTGGACCTCCTTCTAGCAAATGAGCAGTTCTTC
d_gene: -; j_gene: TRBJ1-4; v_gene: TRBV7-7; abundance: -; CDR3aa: CASSPTAPTNEKLFF; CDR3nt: TGTGCCAGCAGCCCGACGGCACCAACTAATGAAAAACTGTTTTTT
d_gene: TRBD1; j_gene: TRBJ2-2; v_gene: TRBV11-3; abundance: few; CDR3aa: CASSLGTGGRGELFF; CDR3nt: TGTGCCAGCAGCTTAGGAACAGGGGGGCGCGGGGAGCTGTTTTTT
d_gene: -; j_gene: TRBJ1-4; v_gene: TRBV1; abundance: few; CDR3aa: CASSQDGTGSEKLFF; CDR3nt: TGCGCCAGCAGCCAAGACGGGACAGGGAGTGAAAAACTGTTTTTT
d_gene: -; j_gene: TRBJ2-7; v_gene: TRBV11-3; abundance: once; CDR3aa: CASSASGGGSYEQYF; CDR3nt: TGTGCCAGCAGCGCTAGCGGAGGGGGCTCCTACGAGCAGTACTTC
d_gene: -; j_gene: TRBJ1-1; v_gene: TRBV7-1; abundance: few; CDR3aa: CASSSQVNTEAFF; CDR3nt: TGTGCCAGCAGCTCGCAGGTGAACACTGAAGCTTTCTTT
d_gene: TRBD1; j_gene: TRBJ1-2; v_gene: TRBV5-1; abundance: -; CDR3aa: CASSDDRGLEGYTF; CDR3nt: TGCGCCAGCAGCGACGACAGGGGGCTTGAGGGCTACACCTTC
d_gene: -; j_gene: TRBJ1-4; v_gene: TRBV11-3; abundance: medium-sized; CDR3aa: CASSLAVEGGEKLFF; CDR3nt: TGTGCCAGCAGCTTGGCCGTGGAGGGGGGGGAAAAACTGTTTTTT
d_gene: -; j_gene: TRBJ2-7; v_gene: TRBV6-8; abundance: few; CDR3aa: CASSWARLAEQYF; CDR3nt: TGTGCCAGCAGTTGGGCCCGGTTGGCCGAGCAGTACTTC
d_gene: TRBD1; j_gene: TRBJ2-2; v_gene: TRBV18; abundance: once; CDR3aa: CASSSGTGGRTGELFF; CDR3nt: TGTGCCAGCTCATCCGGGACAGGGGGCCGTACCGGGGAGCTGTTTTTT
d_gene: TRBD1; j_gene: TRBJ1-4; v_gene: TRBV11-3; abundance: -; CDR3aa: CASSLPKSPIDRDIREKLFF; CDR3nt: TGTGCCAGCAGCTTACCCAAGAGCCCAATCGACAGGGACATTAGAGAAAAACTGTTTTTT
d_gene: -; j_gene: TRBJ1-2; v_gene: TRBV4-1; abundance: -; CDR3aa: CASSQDSNYGYTF; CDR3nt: TGCGCCAGCAGCCAAGACAGCAACTATGGCTACACCTTC
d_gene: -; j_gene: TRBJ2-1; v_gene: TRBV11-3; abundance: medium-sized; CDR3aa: CASSFRDTYNEQFF; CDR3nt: TGTGCCAGCAGCTTCCGGGACACCTACAATGAGCAGTTCTTC
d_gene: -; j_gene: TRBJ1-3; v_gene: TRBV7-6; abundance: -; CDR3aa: CASSLDSGSGNTIYF; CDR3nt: TGTGCCAGCAGCTTGGACTCAGGGTCTGGAAACACCATATATTTT
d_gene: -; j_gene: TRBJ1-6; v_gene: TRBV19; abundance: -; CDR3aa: CASSTLHRQESPLHF; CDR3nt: TGTGCCAGTAGTACCCTCCACCGACAGGAATCACCCCTCCACTTT
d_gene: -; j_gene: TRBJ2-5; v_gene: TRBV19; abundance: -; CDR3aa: CASSWGLEETQYF; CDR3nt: TGTGCCAGTAGTTGGGGGCTAGAGGAGACCCAGTACTTC
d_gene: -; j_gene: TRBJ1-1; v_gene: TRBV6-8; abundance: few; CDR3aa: CASSYRGILGAFF; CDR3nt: TGTGCCAGCAGTTACAGGGGTATCCTGGGAGCTTTCTTT
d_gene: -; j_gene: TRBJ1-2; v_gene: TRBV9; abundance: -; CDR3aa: CASSVGGDYGYTF; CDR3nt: TGTGCCAGCAGCGTAGGGGGGGACTATGGCTACACCTTC
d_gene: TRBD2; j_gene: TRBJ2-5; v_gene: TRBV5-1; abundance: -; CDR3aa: CASSSSGEARETQYF; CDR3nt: TGCGCCAGCAGCTCTAGCGGAGAAGCGCGAGAGACCCAGTACTTC
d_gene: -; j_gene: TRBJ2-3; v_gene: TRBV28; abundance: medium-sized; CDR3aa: CASSLRTRGTDTQYF; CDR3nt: TGTGCCAGCAGTCTTCGGACTAGGGGGACAGATACGCAGTATTTT
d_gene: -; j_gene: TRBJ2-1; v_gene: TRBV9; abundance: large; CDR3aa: CASSVTDSLNNEQFF; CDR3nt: TGTGCCAGCAGCGTAACCGACAGTCTAAACAATGAGCAGTTCTTC
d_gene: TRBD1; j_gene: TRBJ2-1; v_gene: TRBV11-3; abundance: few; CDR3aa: CASSLRSTGGSSYNEQFF; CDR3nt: TGTGCCAGCAGCTTGCGCAGTACAGGGGGGAGCTCCTACAATGAGCAGTTCTTC
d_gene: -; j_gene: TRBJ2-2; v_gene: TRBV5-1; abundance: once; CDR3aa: CASSLSGQVDTGELFF; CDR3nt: TGCGCCAGCAGCTTGTCTGGCCAGGTGGACACCGGGGAGCTGTTTTTT
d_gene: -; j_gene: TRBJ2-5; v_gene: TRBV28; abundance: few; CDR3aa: CASSWGSQETQYF; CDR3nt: TGTGCCAGCAGTTGGGGGTCGCAAGAGACCCAGTACTTC
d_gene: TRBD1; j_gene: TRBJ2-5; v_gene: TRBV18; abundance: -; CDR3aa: CASSQGAAETQYF; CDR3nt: TGTGCCAGCTCACAGGGGGCTGCAGAGACCCAGTACTTC
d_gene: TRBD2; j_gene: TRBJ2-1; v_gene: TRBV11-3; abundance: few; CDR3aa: CASSLDSGGAGEQFF; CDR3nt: TGTGCCAGCAGCTTAGATTCCGGGGGGGCTGGTGAGCAGTTCTTC
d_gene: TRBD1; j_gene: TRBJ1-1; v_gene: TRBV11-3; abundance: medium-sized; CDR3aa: CASSVQGAGTEAFF; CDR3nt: TGTGCCAGCAGCGTACAGGGGGCAGGGACTGAAGCTTTCTTT
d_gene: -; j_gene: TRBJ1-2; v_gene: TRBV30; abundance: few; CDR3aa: CAWLLAFGDYTF; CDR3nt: TGTGCCTGGTTGTTAGCGTTCGGTGACTACACCTTC
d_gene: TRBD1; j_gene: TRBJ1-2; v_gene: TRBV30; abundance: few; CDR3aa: CAWRARGTDYGYTF; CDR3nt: TGTGCCTGGAGGGCCAGGGGGACGGACTATGGCTACACCTTC
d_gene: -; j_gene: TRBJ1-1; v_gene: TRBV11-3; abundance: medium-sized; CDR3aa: CASSSFGGLGTEAFF; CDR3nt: TGTGCCAGCAGCTCGTTTGGGGGGTTAGGTACTGAAGCTTTCTTT
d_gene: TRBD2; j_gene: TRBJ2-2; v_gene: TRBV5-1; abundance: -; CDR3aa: CASSLELAGNTGELFF; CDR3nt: TGCGCCAGCAGCCTGGAACTAGCGGGAAACACCGGGGAGCTGTTTTTT
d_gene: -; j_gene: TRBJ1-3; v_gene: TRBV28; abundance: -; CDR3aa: CASSLGAATGNTIYF; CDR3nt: TGTGCCAGCAGTCTGGGGGCAGCTACTGGAAACACCATATATTTT
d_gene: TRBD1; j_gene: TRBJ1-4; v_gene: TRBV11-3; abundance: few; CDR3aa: CASSEDRGRREKLFF; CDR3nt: TGTGCCAGCAGCGAGGACAGGGGGCGGCGGGAAAAACTGTTTTTT
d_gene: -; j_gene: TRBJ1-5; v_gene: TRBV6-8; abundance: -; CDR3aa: CASSYREGQPQHF; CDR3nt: TGTGCCAGCAGTTACAGGGAAGGACAGCCCCAGCATTTT
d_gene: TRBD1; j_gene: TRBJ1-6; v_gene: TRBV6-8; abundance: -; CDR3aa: CASSYSGTGEPRKALHF; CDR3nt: TGTGCCAGCAGTTACTCCGGGACAGGGGAACCCCGTAAGGCCCTCCACTTT
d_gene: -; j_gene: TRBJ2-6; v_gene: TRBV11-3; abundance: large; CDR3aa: CASSTYWQEFSGANVLTF; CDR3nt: TGTGCCAGCAGCACCTATTGGCAAGAGTTCTCTGGGGCCAACGTCCTGACTTTC
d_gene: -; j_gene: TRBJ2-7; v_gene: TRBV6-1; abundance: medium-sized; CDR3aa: CASSEAGEVVEQYF; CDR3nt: TGTGCCAGCAGTGAAGCAGGGGAAGTGGTCGAGCAGTACTTC